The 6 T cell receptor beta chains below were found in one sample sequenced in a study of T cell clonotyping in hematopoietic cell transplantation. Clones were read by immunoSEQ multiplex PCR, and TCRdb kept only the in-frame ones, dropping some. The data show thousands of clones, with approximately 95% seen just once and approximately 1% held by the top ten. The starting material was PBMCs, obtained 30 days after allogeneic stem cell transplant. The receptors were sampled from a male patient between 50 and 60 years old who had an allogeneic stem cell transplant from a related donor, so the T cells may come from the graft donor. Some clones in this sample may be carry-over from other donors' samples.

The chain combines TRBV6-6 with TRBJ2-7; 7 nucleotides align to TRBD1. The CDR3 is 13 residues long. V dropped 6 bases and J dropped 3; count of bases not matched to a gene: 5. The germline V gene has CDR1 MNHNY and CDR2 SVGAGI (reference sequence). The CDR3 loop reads CASREQGSYEQYF. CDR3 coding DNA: TGTGCCAGCAGGGAACAGGGGAGCTACGAGCAGTACTTC.

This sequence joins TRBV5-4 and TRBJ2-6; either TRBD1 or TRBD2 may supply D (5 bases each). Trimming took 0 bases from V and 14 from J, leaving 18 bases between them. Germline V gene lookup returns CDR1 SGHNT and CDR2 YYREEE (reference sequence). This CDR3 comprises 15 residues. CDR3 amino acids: CASSLDNSGPAILTF. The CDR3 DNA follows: TGTGCCAGCAGCTTGGATAATTCGGGGCCCGCCATCCTGACTTTC.

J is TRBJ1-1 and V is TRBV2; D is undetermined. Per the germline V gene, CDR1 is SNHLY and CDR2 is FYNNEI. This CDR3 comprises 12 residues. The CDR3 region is CAIASPYTEAFF. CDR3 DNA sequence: TGTGCTATCGCTTCGCCGTACACTGAAGCTTTCTTT.

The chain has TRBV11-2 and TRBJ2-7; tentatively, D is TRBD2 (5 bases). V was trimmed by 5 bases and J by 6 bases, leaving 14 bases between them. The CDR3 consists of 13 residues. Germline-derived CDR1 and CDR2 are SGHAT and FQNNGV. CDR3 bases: TGTGCCAGCAGCCCCACCGGGGTGAGCGAGCAGTACTTC. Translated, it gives CASSPTGVSEQYF.

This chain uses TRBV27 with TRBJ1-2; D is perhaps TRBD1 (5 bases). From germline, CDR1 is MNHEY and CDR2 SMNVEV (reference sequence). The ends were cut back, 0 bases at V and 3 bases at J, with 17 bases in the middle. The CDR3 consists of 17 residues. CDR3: CASSLSWGGFGYYGYTF. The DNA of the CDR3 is TGTGCCAGCAGTTTATCCTGGGGGGGGTTTGGTTACTATGGCTACACCTTC.

CDR3 residues: CASSETPGGISEQYF. The CDR3 nucleotides are TGTGCCAGCAGTGAAACTCCTGGAGGGATCTCCGAGCAGTACTTC. The chain joins TRBV6-1 to TRBJ2-7, with D maybe TRBD2 (6 bases). The CDR3 has 15 residues. Germline V gene data show CDR1 as MNHNS and CDR2 as SASEGT. Trimming left V 2 bases short and J 6 bases short, with 17 bases between.